The source of this TCR beta chain is a study of T cell responses to AZD1222 COVID-19 vaccine. Study-wide background: The analysis combined second doses at about 4 or about 12 weeks. Study results and caveats: Vaccine-related CD4 TCRs covered spike, predominating at 160-218 and 743-854.

Germline-derived CDR1 and CDR2 are SGHRS and YFSETQ. This CDR3 has 15 amino acids. The junction had 7 bases not matched to a gene; V was cut back by 1 base and J by 4 bases. This clone was seen only a few times. What it binds is unknown. Data came from immunoSEQ multiplex PCR; TCRdb stores just in-frame clones and leaves some out. The table records roughly 120,000 clones, about four fifths of them present only once. The source was peripheral blood, collected on day 0 of AZD1222 vaccination. The receptor was derived from an adult in good health. The chain recombines TRBV5-1 with TRBJ1-2, with TRBD1 matching 7 bases. CDR3 region: CASSLSRGSSYGYTF. The CDR3 DNA reads as TGCGCCAGCAGCTTGAGCAGGGGGAGCAGCTATGGCTACACCTTC.